This is a list of T cell receptor beta chains from one sample in a study of blood T cell repertoires in COVID-19. Some clones are missing from TCRdb's copy, which holds only in-frame ones; the method was immunoSEQ multiplex PCR. Of some 140,000 clones in the sample, 75% to 80% are singletons; the top ten hold around 1.7%. The sequencing input was peripheral blood. These TCRs come from a man at least 80 years old with acute or convalescent COVID-19. Each CDR3 is given with its conserved first and last residue. A D gene is named only where the DNA matches it firmly. Where a row states a size, it is once, few, many or the class of an expanded clone; other rows omit it.

D	size	V	J	DNA	CDR3
TRBD2	.	TRBV6-5	TRBJ2-3	TGTGCCAGCAGTTATGGAGCGGGGGGGCCAACAGATACGCAGTATTTT	CASSYGAGGPTDTQYF
.	.	TRBV7-2	TRBJ1-2	TGTGCCAGCAGCAAGAGGGTAGCTGGCTACACCTTC	CASSKRVAGYTF
TRBD1	.	TRBV6-5	TRBJ1-1	TGTGCCAGCAGGAGCGAAACAGGGGGTCGAGCTTTCTTT	CASRSETGGRAFF
TRBD1	.	TRBV19	TRBJ1-2	TGTGCCAGTAGTACAACGGACAGGGCCCCCACGAGTGGCTACACCTTC	CASSTTDRAPTSGYTF
.	.	TRBV12-3/TRBV12-4	TRBJ1-2	TGTGCCAGCAGTTTGGGAGGAGTCTATGGCTACACCTTC	CASSLGGVYGYTF
TRBD1	.	TRBV5-6	TRBJ1-5	TGTGCCAGCAGCATGGGACAGGGGAATCGGCCCCAGCATTTT	CASSMGQGNRPQHF
.	once	TRBV30	TRBJ1-1	TGTGCCTGGAGTCGCGAACCAAACACTGAAGCTTTCTTT	CAWSREPNTEAFF
.	.	TRBV7-2	TRBJ2-2	TGTGCCAGCAGCCAGGACTGGGCCGGGGAGCTGTTTTTT	CASSQDWAGELFF
.	once	TRBV28	TRBJ1-2	TGTGCCAGCAGTTTAGGGGCCACTAACTATGGCTACACCTTC	CASSLGATNYGYTF
.	.	TRBV7-9	TRBJ2-6	TGTGCCAGCAGCCCACTACAGGTCGTCGCTGGGGCCAACGTCCTGACTTTC	CASSPLQVVAGANVLTF
.	.	TRBV24-1	TRBJ2-4	TGTGCCACTAGGGGCGAGGTCAGCGACATTCAGTACTTC	CATRGEVSDIQYF
.	.	TRBV5-5	TRBJ1-5	TGTGCCAGCAGTTTACAGGGACCAGATCAGCCCCAGCATTTT	CASSLQGPDQPQHF
TRBD1	few	TRBV2	TRBJ2-2	TGTGCCAGCAAAAGGGGACAGGGGGACACCGGGGAGCTGTTTTTT	CASKRGQGDTGELFF
TRBD1	.	TRBV5-1	TRBJ1-4	TGCGCCAGCAGCTTGGCGGGACAGGGGGCGAAGGGTGAAAAACTGTTTTTT	CASSLAGQGAKGEKLFF
TRBD2	.	TRBV7-8	TRBJ2-7	TGTGCCAGCAGCTACAGGGCTAGCGGGGTCTACGAGCAGTACTTC	CASSYRASGVYEQYF
TRBD1	.	TRBV7-9	TRBJ2-7	TGTGCCAGCAGCTTCTCCGGGACAGCCCACGAGCAGTACTTC	CASSFSGTAHEQYF
TRBD1	few	TRBV7-9	TRBJ2-1	TGTGCCAGCAGCCCGACAGGGAGAGGAAATGAGCAGTTCTTC	CASSPTGRGNEQFF
TRBD2	once	TRBV5-4	TRBJ2-3	TGTGCCAGCAAGCGAGCGGGGGGTAAAGATACGCAGTATTTT	CASKRAGGKDTQYF
.	.	TRBV5-1	TRBJ2-2	TGCGCCAGCAGCTTTCAGGGTGGGACCGGGGAGCTGTTTTTT	CASSFQGGTGELFF
TRBD1	.	TRBV5-1	TRBJ1-2	TGCGCCAGCACCCTTGAGGGGGCTGGGTATGGCTACACCTTC	CASTLEGAGYGYTF
TRBD2	.	TRBV5-4	TRBJ2-1	TGTGCCAGCAGTAGACTAGCGAATGAGCAGTTCTTC	CASSRLANEQFF
TRBD1	.	TRBV19	TRBJ1-1	TGTGCCAGTAGTAGGACAGGGCTGAACACTGAAGCTTTCTTT	CASSRTGLNTEAFF
TRBD1	once	TRBV18	TRBJ2-1	TGTGCCAGCTCACCTGCGACAGGGGCCTACAATGAGCAGTTCTTC	CASSPATGAYNEQFF
.	.	TRBV6-5	TRBJ2-3	TGTGCCAGCAGGGTCGCCGGACAGACCACAGATACGCAGTATTTT	CASRVAGQTTDTQYF
.	.	TRBV24-1	TRBJ2-1	TGTGCCACCAGTGAAGCCGACAGGCCAAATGAGCAGTTCTTC	CATSEADRPNEQFF
.	.	TRBV6-6	TRBJ2-1	TGTGCCAGCAGTTACTCAAGGGGTAATGAGCAGTTCTTC	CASSYSRGNEQFF
.	.	TRBV25-1	TRBJ1-5	TGTGCCAGCAGAGAGATGACAGGTACCAATCAGCCCCAGCATTTT	CASREMTGTNQPQHF
TRBD1	.	TRBV7-8	TRBJ1-6	TGTGCCAGCAGCTTAGGAGGGGGCTCACCCCTCCACTTT	CASSLGGGSPLHF
.	.	TRBV28	TRBJ1-5	TGTGCCAGCACCGAAGAGGGTCGCAATCAGCCCCAGCATTTT	CASTEEGRNQPQHF
.	.	TRBV6-5	TRBJ1-4	TGTGCCAGCAGTTACACCGGGAGAGGCTATGAAAAACTGTTTTTT	CASSYTGRGYEKLFF
.	.	TRBV5-1	TRBJ1-4	TGCGCCAGCAGCTTGGCTGGGGGAGGAGAAAAACTGTTTTTT	CASSLAGGGEKLFF
TRBD1	once	TRBV6-2/TRBV6-3	TRBJ2-7	TGTGCCAGCAGTACGACAGGGGGCGTTCACGAGCAGTACTTC	CASSTTGGVHEQYF
.	.	TRBV2	TRBJ1-5	TGTGCCAGCAGTGAGTCTAACAATCAGCCCCAGCATTTT	CASSESNNQPQHF
TRBD2	.	TRBV13	TRBJ2-1	TGTGCCAGCAGCCCGGGACTAGCGGGGGTTCCCTACAATGAGCAGTTCTTC	CASSPGLAGVPYNEQFF
.	once	TRBV7-6	TRBJ1-5	TGTGCCAGCAGCGCCGACAGGAATAGCAATCAGCCCCAGCATTTT	CASSADRNSNQPQHF
.	.	TRBV7-2	TRBJ2-5	TGTGCCAGCAGCTTATCCGCAGGAGAGACCCAGTACTTC	CASSLSAGETQYF
TRBD1	once	TRBV5-6	TRBJ1-1	TGTGCCAGCAGCCCCGGACAGGGGCTTATGAACACTGAAGCTTTCTTT	CASSPGQGLMNTEAFF
.	.	TRBV29-1	TRBJ1-5	TGCAGCGTTGCCGAGGGGGGCAATCAGCCCCAGCATTTT	CSVAEGGNQPQHF
.	few	TRBV27	TRBJ2-1	TGTGCCAGCAGTTTACGCAGGGGCTACAATGAGCAGTTCTTC	CASSLRRGYNEQFF
.	.	TRBV11-3	TRBJ2-2	TGTGCCAGCATCTCCCATCGGGGGGCAGGGGAGCTGTTTTTT	CASISHRGAGELFF